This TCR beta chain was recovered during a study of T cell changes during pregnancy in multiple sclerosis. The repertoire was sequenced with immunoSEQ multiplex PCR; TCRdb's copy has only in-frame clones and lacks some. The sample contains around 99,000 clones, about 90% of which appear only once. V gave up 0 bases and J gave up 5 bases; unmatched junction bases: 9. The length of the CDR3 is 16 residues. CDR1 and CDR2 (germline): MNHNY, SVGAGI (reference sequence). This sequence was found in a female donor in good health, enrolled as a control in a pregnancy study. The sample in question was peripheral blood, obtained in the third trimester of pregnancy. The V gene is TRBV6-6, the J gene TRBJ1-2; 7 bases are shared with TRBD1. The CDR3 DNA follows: TGTGCCAGCAGTTACTCGCATACAGGGGTCCCTTATGGCTACACCTTC. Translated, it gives CASSYSHTGVPYGYTF.